Following are 24 T cell receptor beta chains from one sample sequenced in a study of T cells in Graves' hyperthyroidism and ophthalmopathy. Amplified TCR beta CDR3 regions came from RNA transcripts. The TCR CDR3 was amplified in a first-round RT-PCR using the HTBI primer set. Via MiXCR, TCRdb re-called the multiplex PCR reads, giving one row per CDR3 protein. This sample carries about 420,000 distinct CDR3 sequences, roughly 14% of them seen once, and the ten largest clones take around 14%. The sequenced material came from blood. These receptors all stem from a woman aged 18 to 35 with Graves' hyperthyroidism.

J is TRBJ2-2 and V is TRBV7-9; D call uncertain. V shed 1 base and J shed 5 bases, with 14 bases lying between them. Germline-derived CDR1 and CDR2 are SEHNR and FQNEAQ (reference sequence). This CDR3 region has 16 residues. CDR3 coding DNA: TGTGCCAGCAGCTTAGGTTCGAGAGATACTACCGGGGAGCTGTTTTTT. This encodes CASSLGSRDTTGELFF.

This clonotype was seen ten or more times. This chain connects TRBV12-3 or TRBV12-4 to TRBJ1-5; D not certain. The CDR3 extends over 15 amino acids. Trimming took 5 bases from V and 0 from J, leaving 11 bases between them. CDR3 DNA: TGTGCCAGCAGTCATACGGATTATAGCAATCAGCCCCAGCATTTT. Translating gives CASSHTDYSNQPQHF.

This clonotype was seen a few times. The V and J genes are TRBV2 and TRBJ1-4, with D unclear. This CDR3 is built from 12 residues. V lost 9 bases and J lost 10, with 15 bases in between. The germline V gene has CDR1 SNHLY and CDR2 FYNNEI. The CDR3 sequence is CASGKSEGKLFF. CDR3 nucleotide sequence: TGTGCCAGTGGCAAATCTGAAGGAAAACTGTTTTTT.

This clonotype was counted a few times. CDR3 loop: CAISESSGSRYGYTF. Here the CDR3 DNA reads TGTGCCATCAGTGAGTCGAGCGGGTCCCGCTATGGCTACACCTTC. The V gene is TRBV10-3, the J gene TRBJ1-2, with D hard to call. The germline gives CDR1 ENHRY, CDR2 SYGVKD. This CDR3 region has 15 residues. Deletions cut 0 bases from V and 4 bases from J, with 12 bases between.

The V and J genes are TRBV20-1 and TRBJ2-5; unclear D gene. The CDR3 runs 14 residues. V lost 3 bases, J lost 0 bases, and 11 bases lay in between. Per the germline V gene, CDR1 is DFQATT and CDR2 is SNEGSKA (reference sequence). The CDR3, as DNA: TGCAGTGCTAGTTCGGAAGTGTACCAAGAGACCCAGTACTTC. Its protein is CSASSEVYQETQYF.

The chain couples TRBV9 to TRBJ2-2; TRBD2 agrees at 8 bases. V dropped 4 bases and J dropped 5; count of bases not matched to a gene: 10. This CDR3 contains 16 residues. Germline loops: CDR1 SGDLS, CDR2 YYNGEE. Written as DNA, the CDR3 is TGTGCCAGCAGCTCGAGAGGCGCGGGGGGAACCGGGGAGCTGTTTTTT. Protein: CASSSRGAGGTGELFF.

The CDR3 sequence is CASSIKDRRNSNQPQHF. CDR3 DNA: TGTGCCAGTAGTATAAAGGACAGGAGAAATAGCAATCAGCCCCAGCATTTT. The rearrangement links TRBV19 to TRBJ1-5, with TRBD1 matching over 7 bases. From germline, CDR1 is LNHDA and CDR2 SQIVND (reference sequence). The CDR3 has 17 residues. J was trimmed by 0 bases and V by 2 bases; bases with no gene match: 7.

This clonotype appeared many times. The gene calls are TRBV12-3 or TRBV12-4 and TRBJ1-1, with 11 positions matching TRBD1. This CDR3 contains 16 residues. After removal of 2 bases from V and 4 bases from J, the junction contained 6 bases not matched to a gene. The CDR3 here is CASSLRDRGSGTEAFF. The CDR3 DNA reads as TGTGCCAGCAGTTTAAGGGACAGGGGGTCCGGCACTGAAGCTTTCTTT.

This clonotype was found many times. V gene TRBV20-1 combines with J gene TRBJ2-3, with TRBD2 identical over 12 bases. After removal of 5 bases from V and 3 bases from J, the junction contained 3 bases not matched to a gene. Germline CDR1 reads DFQATT; CDR2 reads SNEGSKA (reference sequence). This CDR3 contains 14 residues. CDR3: CSAPTSGGTDTQYF. The CDR3 DNA follows: TGCAGTGCTCCTACTAGCGGGGGGACAGATACGCAGTATTTT.

The CDR3: CASKLAGGHAGTQYF. For the CDR3, the DNA is TGTGCCAGCAAACTAGCGGGGGGACATGCGGGGACCCAGTACTTC. This chain joins TRBV6-1 and TRBJ2-5, with 12 bases identical to TRBD2. With V trimmed by 7 bases and J by 7 bases, 10 bases remained unmatched. Germline V CDR1 and CDR2: MNHNS, SASEGT. The CDR3 runs to 15 residues.

The V gene is TRBV12-3 or TRBV12-4, the J gene TRBJ1-3, with no clear D. V was trimmed by 7 bases and J by 5 bases, leaving 18 bases between them. This CDR3 has 15 residues. CDR3 loop: CASISPQVHRNTIYF. CDR3 coding DNA: TGTGCCAGCATCTCCCCCCAGGTCCACAGAAACACCATATATTTT.

This clonotype showed up just a few times. The gene calls are TRBV9 and TRBJ1-5; unclear D gene. The V end lost 5 bases, the J end lost 4 bases, and 19 bases lay between the germline ends. Germline-derived CDR1 and CDR2 are SGDLS and YYNGEE. The CDR3 is made up of 16 amino acids. The CDR3 is CASSPGGVIGNQPQHF. CDR3 DNA sequence: TGTGCCAGCAGTCCCGGCGGGGTAATAGGGAATCAGCCCCAGCATTTT.

This clonotype was recorded at least ten times. The chain joins TRBV29-1 to TRBJ1-2, with D perhaps matching TRBD1 (5 bases). The V and J ends lost 4 bases and 4 bases respectively, with 13 bases between them. The V gene's germline CDR1 is SQVTM and CDR2 ANQGSEA. The CDR3 runs to 13 residues. The chain's CDR3 is CSVVGGGGYGYTF. Written as DNA, the CDR3 is TGCAGCGTTGTCGGGGGAGGAGGCTATGGCTACACCTTC.

The chain joins TRBV7-2 to TRBJ1-2, with TRBD1 identical over 8 bases. Unmatched junction bases numbered 6, after V lost 1 base and J lost 8 bases. The length of the CDR3 is 14 residues. Looked up from germline, CDR1 is SGHTA and CDR2 is FQGNSA. CDR3 sequence: CASSLGQGARGYTF. The CDR3 region has the DNA TGTGCCAGCAGCTTAGGCCAGGGGGCGAGGGGCTACACCTTC.

This clonotype was counted ten times or more. V and J are TRBV7-2 and TRBJ1-2; unclear D gene. The CDR3 extends over 15 amino acids. V dropped 2 bases and J dropped 1 base, with 11 bases sitting between them. Germline V gene sequence: CDR1 SGHTA, CDR2 FQGNSA. CDR3 DNA: TGTGCCAGCAGCTTATTAGGAGACGTTAACTATGGCTACACCTTC. Protein: CASSLLGDVNYGYTF.

This clonotype was seen repeatedly, ten times or more. The CDR3 here is CASSPGKGRTEAFF. In DNA, the CDR3 is TGTGCCAGCAGCCCCGGGAAGGGACGGACTGAAGCTTTCTTT. The J gene is TRBJ1-1, the V gene TRBV3-1; D might be TRBD1 (5 bases). The length of the CDR3 is 14 residues. Germline loops: CDR1 LGHDT, CDR2 YNNKEL (reference sequence). Trimming took off 4 bases at V and 5 bases at J, with 14 bases between the two ends.

Concerning this clonotype: A much bigger clone sits one base away, suggesting this may be a read error. The rearrangement links TRBV7-7 to TRBJ2-1; TRBD2 matches at 7 bases. This CDR3 contains 16 residues. CDR1 SSHAT and CDR2 FNYEAQ come from the germline V gene (reference sequence). In DNA, the CDR3 is TGTGCTAGCAGCGCTATAGCGGGTACCTCCTACACTGAGCAGTTCTTC. This gives the protein CASSAIAGTSYTEQFF.

There are many counts of this clonotype. The genes are TRBV6-2 or TRBV6-3 and TRBJ1-5; possibly TRBD1 for D (6 bases). Trimming cost V 2 bases and J 6 bases, with 14 bases left between them. The length of the CDR3 is 15 residues. Germline assignment: CDR1 MNHEY and CDR2 SVGEGT. In DNA, the CDR3 is TGTGCCAGCAGTTACAGGGCAGGGGAACGTCAGCCCCAGCATTTT. Encoded protein: CASSYRAGERQPQHF.

The chain carries TRBV9 and TRBJ1-5; no clear D. This CDR3 region has 20 residues. Germline loops: CDR1 SGDLS, CDR2 YYNGEE. V shed 3 bases and J shed 0 bases, with 25 bases lying between them. CDR3 residues: CASSAICSVKDTHSNQPQHF. CDR3 DNA sequence: TGTGCCAGCAGCGCGATCTGTAGCGTAAAGGATACACATAGCAATCAGCCCCAGCATTTT.

This clonotype occurred many times. V usage is TRBV15 and J usage is TRBJ2-1; 10 bases are a match to TRBD2. The CDR3 contains 16 residues. CDR1 and CDR2 (germline): LNHNV, YYDKDF (reference sequence). Losses at the gene ends were 0 bases for V and 9 bases for J; bases not matched to a gene: 8. The DNA of the CDR3 is TGTGCCACCAGCAGAGATAGGCTAGCGGGAGTAGGTGAGCAGTTCTTC. Translated: CATSRDRLAGVGEQFF.

This clonotype was picked up many times. V and J are TRBV6-5 and TRBJ2-1; maybe TRBD2 (6 bases). V shed 3 bases and J shed 9 bases, with 18 bases lying between them. Germline CDR1 reads MNHEY; CDR2 reads SVGAGI. The CDR3 length is 15 residues. CDR3 coding DNA: TGTGCCAGCAGTTATACCGGGACTGGGCTCGGTGAGCAGTTCTTC. Protein sequence: CASSYTGTGLGEQFF.

This rearrangement joins TRBV20-1 to TRBJ1-5, with D unclear. This CDR3 is built from 15 residues. Between the trimmed V and J ends, which lost 2 bases and 1 base, there was a span of 12 bases. Germline lookup yields CDR1 DFQATT and CDR2 SNEGSKA (reference sequence). CDR3 residues: CSARKVAHSNQPQHF. DNA for the CDR3: TGCAGTGCTAGAAAGGTTGCACACAGCAATCAGCCCCAGCATTTT.

In its sample, this clonotype was seen many times. The chain carries TRBV24-1 and TRBJ1-5; D is ambiguous. Germline assignment: CDR1 KGHDR and CDR2 SFDVKD. The CDR3 covers 14 residues. V was clipped by 5 bases and J by 0 bases, with 7 bases between them. CDR3 DNA: TGTGCCACCAGTGGGGCATATAGCAATCAGCCCCAGCATTTT. Protein: CATSGAYSNQPQHF.

This CDR3 reads CASSQDLAGASTEAFF. In nucleotides, the CDR3 is TGTGCCAGCAGCCAAGATCTTGCAGGGGCGAGTACTGAAGCTTTCTTT. The chain uses TRBV4-2 and TRBJ1-1; tentatively, D is TRBD1 (6 bases). The CDR3 is 16 residues long. CDR1 is LGHNA and CDR2 is YNFKEQ in the germline V gene. Trimming cost V 0 bases and J 5 bases, with 16 bases left between them.